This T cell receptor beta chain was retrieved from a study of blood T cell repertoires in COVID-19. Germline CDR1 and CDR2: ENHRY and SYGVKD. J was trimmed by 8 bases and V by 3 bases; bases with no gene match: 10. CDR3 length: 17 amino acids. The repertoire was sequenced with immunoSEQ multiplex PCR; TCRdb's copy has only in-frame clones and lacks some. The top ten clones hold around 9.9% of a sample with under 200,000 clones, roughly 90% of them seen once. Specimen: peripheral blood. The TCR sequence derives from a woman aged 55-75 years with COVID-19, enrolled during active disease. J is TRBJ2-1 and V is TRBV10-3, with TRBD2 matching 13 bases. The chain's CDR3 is CAISDPRGLAGEDEQFF. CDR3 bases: TGTGCCATCAGTGACCCAAGAGGACTAGCGGGAGAGGATGAGCAGTTCTTC.